This T cell receptor (beta chain) comes out of a study of regulatory T cells in long-lasting Graves disease (dated by TCRdb to the early 2020s). About the investigation overall: Newly diagnosed Graves' disease patients had taken antithyroid drugs for less than 3 months. This study used TCR sequencing and RNA sequencing of peripheral blood to compare persistent Graves' disease patients against newly diagnosed Graves' disease patients. The study took place in China and was registered as a clinical trial. A total of around 33 samples underwent TCR sequencing, from about 13 patients with persistent Graves' disease and roughly 20 patients with newly diagnosed Graves' disease. What the authors observed across the whole study: Persistent disease showed preferential use of TRBV28, TRBJ1-2 and TRBJ2-5, whereas newly diagnosed disease favored TRBV20-1 and TRBJ2-1. More public clonotypes were shared among persistent patients (more than 2,500) than among newly diagnosed patients (966). The study examined only peripheral blood because the primary lesion, thyroid tissue, could not be accessed. Compared with newly diagnosed patients, persistent Graves' disease patients had lower TCR Shannon entropy and fewer highly expanded clones, which suggests clonal expansion. Sequencing and analysis were limited to the TCR beta chain. As a limitation, the authors acknowledged that the small sample size may reduce accuracy.

This clonotype was seen ten or more times. Its antigen has not been determined. No base quality values were provided; no much bigger clone lies one nucleotide off. Library creation used multiplex PCR. The listed sequencing device is Illumina HiSeq 4000. To build TCR beta libraries, CDR3 regions were amplified by Arm-PCR using iRepertoire HTBI primers. Before sequencing, the PCR products went through gel purification. The original pipeline was this. Across samples, 60 to 80 TRBV and roughly 15 TRBJ segments were identified and used for gene usage analysis of CDR3 amino acid clonotypes. COPE and FqMerger were used to merge filtered high-quality paired reads into contigs. BLAST was used to align contigs to the IMGT TRBV, TRBD and TRBJ reference genes, and CDR3 was defined following IMGT. Any clonotype with a frequency above 0.1% was counted as a highly expanded clone. Shannon entropy served as the measure of repertoire diversity, while the Gini coefficient captured V-J evenness. Clonotypes shared by more than one individual were considered public. The raw public data were reprocessed by TCRdb itself: fastp quality trimming at Q25, MiXCR clonotype calling, in-frame beta chains only. CDR3 protein sequences are deduplicated, and each keeps its most common genes and DNA. TCRdb, rather than the study authors, made the V and J calls. Within this sample are 450,000 to 600,000 distinct CDR3 sequences, with around 15% of them counted one time only. Approximately 12% of the sample rests with the top ten.

V sheds 5 bases and J sheds 6 bases, leaving 20 bases between their ends. The CDR3 starts with the cysteine, ends with the phenylalanine, and has 16 residues. Only the CDR3 DNA stays, 48 bases, in frame from base 1. The sample's time point label, in plain terms: newly diagnosed GD, antithyroid drugs for less than 3 months. For both TCR sequencing and RNA sequencing, RNA was extracted from PBMCs in TRIzol. The diagnosis of Graves' disease followed American Thyroid Association guidelines. The patients came from an endocrinology department in Xi'an, China. Each patient gave approximately 10 milliliters of peripheral blood, collected in an EDTA anticoagulant tube. Ficoll Paque Plus density gradient separation was used to isolate PBMCs, and no further T cell sorting was done. An Agilent 2100 Bioanalyzer and agarose gel were used to assess RNA quality, and a NanoDrop 2000 was used to measure RNA concentration.

In addition, the sample was reused for a study of T cells in Graves' hyperthyroidism and ophthalmopathy. From the second report: Graves' hyperthyroidism was defined as stable when no progression to ophthalmopathy occurred over 18 months of follow-up. Hyperthyroidism patients were aged 18 to 65 years and newly diagnosed, with disease duration of less than 2 months. The study excluded patients with uncontrolled infections, other autoimmune diseases, pregnancy or lactation. Diagnoses relied on clinical symptoms, serum thyroxine and TRAb, thyroid ultrasound and orbital computed tomography. A first-round RT-PCR of the TCR CDR3 used the HTBI primer set with the Qiagen OneStep RT-PCR kit. Blood samples also contained most of the expanded thyroid clonotypes (frequency above 0.001), which suggests that blood repertoires may reflect thyroid immune responses. Ophthalmopathy was separated from stable hyperthyroidism by a 13 V-J signature model, with approximately 90% sensitivity and about 84% specificity obtained in cross-validation and 80%/75% obtained in testing. During validation, the model predicted progression to ophthalmopathy a median of around 7 months ahead of onset, with approximately 71% sensitivity and less than 85% specificity. TCR V-J signatures able to tell the groups apart were searched for in a discovery cohort of 95 to 100 patients, of whom around 42 had Graves' ophthalmopathy and about 60 had stable Graves' hyperthyroidism. Whether ophthalmopathy could be predicted prospectively was tested in an independent validation cohort made up of fewer than 20 hyperthyroidism patients plus 17 patients who later progressed to ophthalmopathy. The approximately 95 discovery patients were divided at random into training and test sets in a 7:3 ratio. In addition, the study compared T-cell repertoires in thyroid tissue and in blood from roughly 6 Graves' hyperthyroidism patients. After blood sampling, hyperthyroidism patients were treated with methimazole at a starting dose of 30 mg daily, and ophthalmopathy patients were treated with high-dose intravenous methylprednisolone. A second multiplex PCR round built the libraries, followed by size selection and purification. Paired-end sequencing of the libraries was performed with 100 bp reads on an Illumina HiSeq2000. SOAPnuke was used to process the raw data, throwing out any read that contained adapters or uncalled bases, had a mean Phred below 15, or lacked an exact constant-primer or identifier match. High-quality paired reads were merged with COPE v1.2.5, and unique nucleotide sequences were defined as clonotypes. MiTCR v1.1 was used to align the clonotypes against IMGT TRBV, TRBD and TRBJ reference segments. The analysis was restricted to V-J combinations with a frequency above 0.0001, which together covered around 99% of the repertoires. The TCS score was defined as the ratio of F50 (clonal expansion) to E x V (chaos), calculated using BLOSUM62-based TCRdist between CDR3 peptides within each V-J. Welch's t-statistics and random forest reduced around 510 V-J features to around 14, which were used in a naive Bayes classifier (R e1071). Sample size was not statistically predetermined, and blinding of investigators to group allocation was not performed. The paper reports TCR Vbeta CDR3 sequencing of some 140 peripheral blood samples: fewer than 50 ophthalmopathy, about 75 hyperthyroidism and around 17 progressor patients.

This material consisted of peripheral blood mononuclear cells (PBMCs), taken at new diagnosis, from a patient treated with antithyroid drugs. This clonotype was obtained from a man aged 35 to 55 with Graves disease. Donor details come from another sample of the same person, matched by shared clones. The chain employs TRBV12-3 or TRBV12-4 and TRBJ2-1, and the D gene may be TRBD2, 6 bases matching. The nucleotide sequence reads as follows: TGTGCCAGCAGTCCCAATCGGAGGACTATATCCAATGAGCAGTTCTTC. It translates as CASSPNRRTISNEQFF.